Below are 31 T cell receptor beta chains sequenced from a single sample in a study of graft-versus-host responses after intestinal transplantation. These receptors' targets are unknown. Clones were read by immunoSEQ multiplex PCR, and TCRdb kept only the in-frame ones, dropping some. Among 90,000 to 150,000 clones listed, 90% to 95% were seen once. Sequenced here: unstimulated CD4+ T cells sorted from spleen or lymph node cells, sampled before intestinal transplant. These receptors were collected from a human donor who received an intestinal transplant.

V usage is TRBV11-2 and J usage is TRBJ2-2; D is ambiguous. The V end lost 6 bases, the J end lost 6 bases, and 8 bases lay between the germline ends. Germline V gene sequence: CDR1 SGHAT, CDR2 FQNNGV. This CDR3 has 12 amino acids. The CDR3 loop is CASRDRAGELFF. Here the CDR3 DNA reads TGTGCCAGCAGGGATAGGGCCGGGGAGCTGTTTTTT.

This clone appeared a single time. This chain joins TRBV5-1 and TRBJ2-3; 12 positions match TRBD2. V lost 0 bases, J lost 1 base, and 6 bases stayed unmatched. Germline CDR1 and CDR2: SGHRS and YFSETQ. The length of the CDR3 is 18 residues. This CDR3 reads CASSLATGLAGRTDTQYF. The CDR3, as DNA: TGCGCCAGCAGCTTGGCCACCGGACTAGCGGGACGCACAGATACGCAGTATTTT.

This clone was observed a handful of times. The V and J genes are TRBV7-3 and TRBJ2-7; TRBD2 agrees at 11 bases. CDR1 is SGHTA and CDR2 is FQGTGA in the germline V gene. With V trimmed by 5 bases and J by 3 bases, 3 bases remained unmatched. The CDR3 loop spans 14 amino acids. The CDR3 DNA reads TGTGCCAGCAGCATCACTAGCGGGAGCTACGAGCAGTACTTC. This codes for CASSITSGSYEQYF.

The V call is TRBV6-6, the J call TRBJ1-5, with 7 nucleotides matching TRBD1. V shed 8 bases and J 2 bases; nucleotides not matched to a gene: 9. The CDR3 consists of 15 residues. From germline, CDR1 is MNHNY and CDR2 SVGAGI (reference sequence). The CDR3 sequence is CASLGRQGGNQPQHF. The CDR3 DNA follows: TGTGCCAGCCTAGGCAGACAGGGAGGCAATCAGCCCCAGCATTTT.

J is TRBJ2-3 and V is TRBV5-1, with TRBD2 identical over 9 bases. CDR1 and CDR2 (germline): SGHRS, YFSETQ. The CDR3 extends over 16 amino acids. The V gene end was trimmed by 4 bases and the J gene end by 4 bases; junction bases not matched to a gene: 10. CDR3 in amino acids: CASSRLAGAGPDTQYF. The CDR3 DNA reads TGCGCCAGCAGCCGATTAGCGGGGGCAGGCCCAGATACGCAGTATTTT. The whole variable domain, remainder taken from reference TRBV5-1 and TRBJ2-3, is KAGVTQTPRYLIKTRGQQVTLSCSPISGHRSVSWYQQTPGQGLQFLFEYFSETQRNKGNFPGRFSGRQFSNSRSEMNVSTLELGDSALYLCASSRLAGAGPDTQYFGPGTRLTVL.

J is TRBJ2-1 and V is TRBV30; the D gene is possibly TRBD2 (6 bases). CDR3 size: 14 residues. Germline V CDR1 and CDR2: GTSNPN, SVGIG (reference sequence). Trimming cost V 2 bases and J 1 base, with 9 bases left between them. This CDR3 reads CAWSPGTSYNEQFF. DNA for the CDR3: TGTGCCTGGAGTCCCGGGACTTCCTACAATGAGCAGTTCTTC.

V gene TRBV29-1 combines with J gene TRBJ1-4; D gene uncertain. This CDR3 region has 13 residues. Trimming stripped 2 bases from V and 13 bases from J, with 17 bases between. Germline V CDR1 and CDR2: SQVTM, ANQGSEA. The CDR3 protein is CSVETAATLGLFF. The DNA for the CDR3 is TGCAGCGTTGAAACGGCAGCTACCTTGGGACTGTTTTTT.

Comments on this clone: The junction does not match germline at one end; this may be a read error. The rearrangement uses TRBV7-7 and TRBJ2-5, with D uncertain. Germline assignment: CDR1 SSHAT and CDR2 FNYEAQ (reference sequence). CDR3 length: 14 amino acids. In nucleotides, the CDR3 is TGTGCTAGCAGCTTAGGTCCGGGTCAAGAGACCCAGTACTTC. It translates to CASSLGPGQETQYF. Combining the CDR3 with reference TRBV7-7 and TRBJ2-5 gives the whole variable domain GAGVSQSPRYKVTKRGQDVTLRCDPISSHATLYWYQQALGQGPEFLTYFNYEAQPDKSGLPSDRFSAERPEGSISTLTIQRTEQRDSAMYRCASSLGPGQETQYFGPGTRLLVL.

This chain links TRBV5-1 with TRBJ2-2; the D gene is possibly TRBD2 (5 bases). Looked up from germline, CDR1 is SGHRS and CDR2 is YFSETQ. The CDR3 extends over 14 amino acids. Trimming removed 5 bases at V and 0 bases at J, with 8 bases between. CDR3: CASRRATNTGELFF. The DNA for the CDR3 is TGCGCCAGCAGGAGGGCCACGAACACCGGGGAGCTGTTTTTT.

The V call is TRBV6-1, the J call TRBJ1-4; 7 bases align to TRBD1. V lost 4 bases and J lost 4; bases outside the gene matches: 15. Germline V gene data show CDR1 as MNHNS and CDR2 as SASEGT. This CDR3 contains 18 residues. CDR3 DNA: TGTGCCAGCAGTGCGTCGACAGGGCTCGGTTCCCTTAATGAAAAACTGTTTTTT. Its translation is CASSASTGLGSLNEKLFF.

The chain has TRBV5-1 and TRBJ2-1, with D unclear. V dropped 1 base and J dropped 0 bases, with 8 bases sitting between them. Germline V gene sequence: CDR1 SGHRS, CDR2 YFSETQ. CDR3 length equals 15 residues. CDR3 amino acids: CASSLSGDSYNEQFF. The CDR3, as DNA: TGCGCCAGCAGCTTGTCGGGCGACTCCTACAATGAGCAGTTCTTC.

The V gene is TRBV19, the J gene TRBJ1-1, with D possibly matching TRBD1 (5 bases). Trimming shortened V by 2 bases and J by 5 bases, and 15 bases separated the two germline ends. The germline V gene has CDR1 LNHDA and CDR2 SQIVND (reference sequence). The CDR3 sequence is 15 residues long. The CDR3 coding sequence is TGTGCCAGTAGTATACTTCAGGGTCGTTGGACTGAAGCTTTCTTT. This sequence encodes CASSILQGRWTEAFF. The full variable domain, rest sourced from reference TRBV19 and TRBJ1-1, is DGGITQSPKYLFRKEGQNVTLSCEQNLNHDAMYWYRQDPGQGLRLIYYSQIVNDFQKGDIAEGYSVSREKKESFPLTVTSAQKNPTAFYLCASSILQGRWTEAFFGQGTRLTVV.

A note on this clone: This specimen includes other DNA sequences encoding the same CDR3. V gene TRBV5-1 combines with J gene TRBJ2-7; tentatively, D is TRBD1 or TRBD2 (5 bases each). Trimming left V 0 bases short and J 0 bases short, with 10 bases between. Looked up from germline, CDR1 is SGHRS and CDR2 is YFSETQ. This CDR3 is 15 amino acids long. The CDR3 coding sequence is TGCGCCAGCAGCTTGGCCTCGGGACGCTCCTACGAGCAGTACTTC. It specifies CASSLASGRSYEQYF. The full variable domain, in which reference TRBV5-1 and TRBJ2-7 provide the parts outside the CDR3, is KAGVTQTPRYLIKTRGQQVTLSCSPISGHRSVSWYQQTPGQGLQFLFEYFSETQRNKGNFPGRFSGRQFSNSRSEMNVSTLELGDSALYLCASSLASGRSYEQYFGPGTRLTVT.

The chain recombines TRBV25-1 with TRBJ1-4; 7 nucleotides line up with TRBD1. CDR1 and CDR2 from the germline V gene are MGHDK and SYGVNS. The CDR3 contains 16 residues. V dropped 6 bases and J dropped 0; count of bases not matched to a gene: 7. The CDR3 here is CASSWGQPATNEKLFF. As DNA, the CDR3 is TGTGCCAGCAGCTGGGGACAGCCAGCAACTAATGAAAAACTGTTTTTT. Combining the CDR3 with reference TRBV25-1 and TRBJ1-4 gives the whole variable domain EADIYQTPRYLVIGTGKKITLECSQTMGHDKMYWYQQDPGMELHLIHYSYGVNSTEKGDLSSESTVSRIRTEHFPLTLESARPSHTSQYLCASSWGQPATNEKLFFGSGTQLSVL.

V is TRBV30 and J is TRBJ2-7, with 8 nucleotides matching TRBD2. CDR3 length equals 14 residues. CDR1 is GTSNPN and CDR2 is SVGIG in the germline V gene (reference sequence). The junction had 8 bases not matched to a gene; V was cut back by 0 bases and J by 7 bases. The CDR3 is CAWSVTGGPREQYF. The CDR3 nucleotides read TGTGCCTGGAGTGTAACGGGAGGGCCCAGAGAGCAGTACTTC.

Here the CDR3 reads CASSQAVGLPYTQYF. CDR3 in DNA: TGCGCCAGCAGCCAAGCCGTCGGCCTCCCGTATACGCAGTATTTT. This chain joins TRBV4-1 and TRBJ2-3; unclear D gene. V lost 1 base, J lost 7 bases, and 15 bases lay in between. This CDR3 is 15 amino acids long. In germline, CDR1 is MGHRA, CDR2 YSYEKL.

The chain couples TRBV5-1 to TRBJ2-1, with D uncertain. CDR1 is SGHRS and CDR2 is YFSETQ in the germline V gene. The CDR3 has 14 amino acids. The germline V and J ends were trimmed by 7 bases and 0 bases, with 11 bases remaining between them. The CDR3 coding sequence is TGCGCCAGCGGGTCTTTAAGCTCCTACAATGAGCAGTTCTTC. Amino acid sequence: CASGSLSSYNEQFF.

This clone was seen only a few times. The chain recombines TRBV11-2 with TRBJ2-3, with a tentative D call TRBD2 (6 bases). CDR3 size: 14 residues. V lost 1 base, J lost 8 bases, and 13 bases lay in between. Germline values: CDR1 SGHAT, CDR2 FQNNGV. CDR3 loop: CASSLARLVGTQYF. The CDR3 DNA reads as TGTGCCAGCAGCTTAGCCCGACTAGTAGGTACGCAGTATTTT.

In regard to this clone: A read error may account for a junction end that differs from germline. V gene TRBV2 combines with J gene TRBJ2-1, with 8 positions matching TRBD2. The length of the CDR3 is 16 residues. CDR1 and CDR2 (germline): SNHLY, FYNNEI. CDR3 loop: CASIEEAGVYYNEQFF. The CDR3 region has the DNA TGTGCCAGCATTGAAGAAGCGGGAGTATATTACAATGAGCAGTTCTTC.

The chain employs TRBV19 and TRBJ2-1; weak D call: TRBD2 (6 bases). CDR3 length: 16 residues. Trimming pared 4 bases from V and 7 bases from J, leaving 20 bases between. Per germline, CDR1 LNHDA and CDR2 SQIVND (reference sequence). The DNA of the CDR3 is TGTGCCAGTAGTAGAAACACCGGGACTCGAGAGAATGAGCAGTTCTTC. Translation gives CASSRNTGTRENEQFF.

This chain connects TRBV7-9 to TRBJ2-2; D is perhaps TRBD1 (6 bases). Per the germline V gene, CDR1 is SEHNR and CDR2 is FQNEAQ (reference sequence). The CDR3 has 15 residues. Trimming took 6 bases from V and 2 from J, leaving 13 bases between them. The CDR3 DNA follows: TGTGCCAGCAGTGTGCTGGGGACAAACACCGGGGAGCTGTTTTTT. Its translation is CASSVLGTNTGELFF. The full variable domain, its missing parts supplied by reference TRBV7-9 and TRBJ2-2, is DTGVSQNPRHKITKRGQNVTFRCDPISEHNRLYWYRQTLGQGPEFLTYFQNEAQLEKSRLLSDRFSAERPKGSFSTLEIQRTEQGDSAMYLCASSVLGTNTGELFFGEGSRLTVL.

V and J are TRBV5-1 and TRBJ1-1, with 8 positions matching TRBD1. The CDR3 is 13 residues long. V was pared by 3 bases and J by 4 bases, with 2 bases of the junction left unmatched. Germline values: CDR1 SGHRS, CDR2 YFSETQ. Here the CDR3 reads CASSSTGGTEAFF. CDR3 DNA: TGCGCCAGCAGCTCCACAGGGGGCACTGAAGCTTTCTTT. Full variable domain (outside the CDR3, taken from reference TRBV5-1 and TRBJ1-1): KAGVTQTPRYLIKTRGQQVTLSCSPISGHRSVSWYQQTPGQGLQFLFEYFSETQRNKGNFPGRFSGRQFSNSRSEMNVSTLELGDSALYLCASSSTGGTEAFFGQGTRLTVV.

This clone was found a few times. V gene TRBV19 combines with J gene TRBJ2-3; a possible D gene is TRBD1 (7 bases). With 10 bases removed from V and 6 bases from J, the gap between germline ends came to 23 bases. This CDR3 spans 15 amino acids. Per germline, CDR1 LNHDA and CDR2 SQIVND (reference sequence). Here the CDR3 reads CATYQGGRGADTQYF. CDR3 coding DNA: TGTGCCACCTACCAGGGGGGAAGAGGAGCGGATACGCAGTATTTT.

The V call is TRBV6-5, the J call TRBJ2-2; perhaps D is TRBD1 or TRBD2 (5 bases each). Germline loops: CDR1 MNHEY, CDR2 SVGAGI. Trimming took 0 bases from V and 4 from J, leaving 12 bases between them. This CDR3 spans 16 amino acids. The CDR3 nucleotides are TGTGCCAGCAGTTACTCGGGGACCCGGGGCACCGGGGAGCTGTTTTTT. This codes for CASSYSGTRGTGELFF.

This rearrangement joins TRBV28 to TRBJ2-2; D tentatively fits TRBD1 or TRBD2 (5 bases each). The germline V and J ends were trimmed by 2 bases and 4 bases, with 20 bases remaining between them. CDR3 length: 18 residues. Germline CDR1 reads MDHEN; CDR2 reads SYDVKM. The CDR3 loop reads CASSLGALGIFGTGELFF. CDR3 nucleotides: TGTGCCAGCAGTTTAGGGGCACTAGGAATTTTTGGCACCGGGGAGCTGTTTTTT.

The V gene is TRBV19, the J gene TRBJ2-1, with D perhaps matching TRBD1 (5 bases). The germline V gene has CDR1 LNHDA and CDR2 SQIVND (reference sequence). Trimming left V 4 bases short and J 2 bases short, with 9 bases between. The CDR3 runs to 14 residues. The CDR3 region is CASSTGHTYNEQFF. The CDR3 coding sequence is TGTGCCAGTAGTACAGGACATACCTACAATGAGCAGTTCTTC.

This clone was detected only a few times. CDR3: CASSPMTGTDTQYF. The DNA of the CDR3 is TGTGCCAGCTCACCAATGACAGGGACAGATACGCAGTATTTT. The chain recombines TRBV18 with TRBJ2-3; the match to TRBD1 covers 7 bases. Germline V gives CDR1 KGHSH, CDR2 LQKENI. The CDR3 has 14 amino acids. V dropped 2 bases and J dropped 3; count of bases not matched to a gene: 2.

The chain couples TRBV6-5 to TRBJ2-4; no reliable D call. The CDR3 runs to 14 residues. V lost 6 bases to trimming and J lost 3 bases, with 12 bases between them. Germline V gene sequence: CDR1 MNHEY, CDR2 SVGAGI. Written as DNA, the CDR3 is TGTGCCAGCAGCCGACCTGGGCTCAAAAACATTCAGTACTTC. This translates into CASSRPGLKNIQYF.

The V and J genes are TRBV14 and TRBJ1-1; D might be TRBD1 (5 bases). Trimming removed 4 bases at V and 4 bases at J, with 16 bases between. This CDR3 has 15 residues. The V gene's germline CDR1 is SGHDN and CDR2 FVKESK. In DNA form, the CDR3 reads TGTGCCAGCAGCCGACGGGGAGGGGAGAGCACTGAAGCTTTCTTT. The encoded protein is CASSRRGGESTEAFF. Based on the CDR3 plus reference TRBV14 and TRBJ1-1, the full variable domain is EAGVTQFPSHSVIEKGQTVTLRCDPISGHDNLYWYRRVMGKEIKFLLHFVKESKQDESGMPNNRFLAERTGGTYSTLKVQPAELEDSGVYFCASSRRGGESTEAFFGQGTRLTVV.

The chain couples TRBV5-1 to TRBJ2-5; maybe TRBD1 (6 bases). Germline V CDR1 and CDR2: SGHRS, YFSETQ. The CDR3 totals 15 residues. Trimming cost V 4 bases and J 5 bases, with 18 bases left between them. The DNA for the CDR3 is TGCGCCAGCAGCACCGGCGCAGGGGTCTGGGAGACCCAGTACTTC. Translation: CASSTGAGVWETQYF.

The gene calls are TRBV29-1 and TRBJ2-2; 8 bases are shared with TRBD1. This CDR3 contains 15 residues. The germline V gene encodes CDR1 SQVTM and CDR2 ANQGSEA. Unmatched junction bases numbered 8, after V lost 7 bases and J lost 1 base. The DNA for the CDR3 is TGCAGCGCTAAGCGTGGGACAGGGAACACCGGGGAGCTGTTTTTT. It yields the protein CSAKRGTGNTGELFF.